This TCR beta chain emerged from a study of beta chain features in type 1 diabetes. Study-level background: Sorted cells examined across all samples numbered around 100 million. Study-wide results and caveats: Comparison showed that naive, central memory and Treg TCRB repertoires appeared more similar among patients than among healthy donors. In these data, an HLA type influence on TCRB rearrangement remained unresolved.

The CDR3 is 15 amino acids. CDR1 and CDR2 from the germline V gene are SQVTM and ANQGSEA. Trimming shortened V by 5 bases and J by 1 base, and 14 bases separated the two germline ends. This clone occurred a few times. Its cognate antigen is unknown. Investigators reverse transcribed all isolated RNA, so they sequenced expressed TCRB transcripts. The assay was immunoSEQ multiplex PCR, and TCRdb's table has in-frame clones only and misses some. The repertoire holds about 160,000 clones, with 8.1% as singletons. What was sequenced was central memory CD4+ T cells from blood. The rearrangement joins TRBV29-1 to TRBJ2-2, with a weak D call TRBD2 (6 bases). The TCR originated in a man aged 18 to 29 in good health. In DNA, the CDR3 is TGCAGCGTTAAAGGGCCGGGACTGAACACCGGGGAGCTGTTTTTT. Protein product: CSVKGPGLNTGELFF.